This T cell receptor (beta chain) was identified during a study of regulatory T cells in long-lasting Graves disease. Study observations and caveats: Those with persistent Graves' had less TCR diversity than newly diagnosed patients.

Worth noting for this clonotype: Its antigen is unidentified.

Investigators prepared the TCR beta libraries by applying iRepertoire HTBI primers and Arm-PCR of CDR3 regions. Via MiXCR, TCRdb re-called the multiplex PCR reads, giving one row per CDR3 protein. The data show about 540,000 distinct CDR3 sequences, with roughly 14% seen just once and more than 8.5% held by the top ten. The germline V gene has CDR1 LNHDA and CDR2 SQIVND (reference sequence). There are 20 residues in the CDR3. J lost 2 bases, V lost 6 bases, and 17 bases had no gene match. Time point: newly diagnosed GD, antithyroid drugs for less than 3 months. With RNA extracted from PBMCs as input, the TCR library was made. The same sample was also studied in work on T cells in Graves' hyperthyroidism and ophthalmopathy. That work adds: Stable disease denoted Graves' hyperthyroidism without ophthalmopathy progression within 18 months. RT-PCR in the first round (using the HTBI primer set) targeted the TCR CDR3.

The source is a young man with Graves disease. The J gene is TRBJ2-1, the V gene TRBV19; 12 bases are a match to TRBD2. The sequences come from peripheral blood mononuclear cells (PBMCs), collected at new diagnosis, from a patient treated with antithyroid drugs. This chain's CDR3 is CASSHKTSGSYFRAYNEQFF. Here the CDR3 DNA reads TGTGCCAGTAGCCATAAGACTAGCGGGAGCTATTTTCGGGCCTACAATGAGCAGTTCTTC.